A single sample is the source of the 3 T cell receptor beta chains below, sequenced in a study of blood T cells in healthy people across ages. PCR was performed a second time for about 6 to 11 cycles using a sample-barcoded 5' primer and a J-beta primer mix. In TCRdb, the 5' RACE reads were re-called with MiXCR into one record per CDR3 protein. Of about 1,800,000 distinct CDR3 sequences listed, approximately 30% are singletons. Sequencing input: blood. These receptors were taken from a young woman in good health.

The genes are TRBV6-5 and TRBJ2-7, with 12 nucleotides matching TRBD2. CDR3 length equals 15 residues. CDR1 is MNHEY and CDR2 is SVGAGI in the germline V gene. Unmatched junction bases numbered 8, after V lost 6 bases and J lost 5 bases. In DNA form, the CDR3 reads TGTGCCAGCAGCCGACTAGCGGGAGAGGCGAACGAGCAGTACTTC. Residues: CASSRLAGEANEQYF.

The chain combines TRBV3-1 with TRBJ2-1; 12 bases are shared with TRBD2. CDR1 is LGHDT and CDR2 is YNNKEL in the germline V gene (reference sequence). There are 17 residues in the CDR3. The J segment lost 7 bases and the V segment lost 3 bases, leaving 10 bases of the junction unmatched. The CDR3 DNA reads as TGTGCCAGCAGCCACGACCGACTAGCGGGAGTTGGGAATGAGCAGTTCTTC. Translation gives CASSHDRLAGVGNEQFF.

The rearrangement joins TRBV24-1 to TRBJ1-5; 8 bases line up with TRBD1. From germline, CDR1 is KGHDR and CDR2 SFDVKD. The CDR3 loop spans 13 amino acids. Unmatched junction bases numbered 3, after V lost 5 bases and J lost 7 bases. CDR3 sequence: CATSGRTGQPQHF. CDR3 sequence (DNA): TGTGCCACCAGTGGTCGGACAGGGCAGCCCCAGCATTTT.